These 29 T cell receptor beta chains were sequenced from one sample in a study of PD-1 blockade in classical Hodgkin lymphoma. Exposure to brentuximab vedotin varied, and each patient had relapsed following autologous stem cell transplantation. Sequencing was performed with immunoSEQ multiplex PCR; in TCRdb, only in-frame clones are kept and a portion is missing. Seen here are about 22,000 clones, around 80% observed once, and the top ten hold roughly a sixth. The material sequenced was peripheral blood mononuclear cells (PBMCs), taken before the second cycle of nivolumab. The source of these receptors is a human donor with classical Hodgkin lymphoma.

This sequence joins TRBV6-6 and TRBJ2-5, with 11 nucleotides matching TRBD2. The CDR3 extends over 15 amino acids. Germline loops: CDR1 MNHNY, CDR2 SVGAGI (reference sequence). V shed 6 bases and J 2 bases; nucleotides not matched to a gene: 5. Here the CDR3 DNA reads TGTGCCAGCAGACTAGCGGGAGTTTCACAAGAGACCCAGTACTTC. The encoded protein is CASRLAGVSQETQYF.

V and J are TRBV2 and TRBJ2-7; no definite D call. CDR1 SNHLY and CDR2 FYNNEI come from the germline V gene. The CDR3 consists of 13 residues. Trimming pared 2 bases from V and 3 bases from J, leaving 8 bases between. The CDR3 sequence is CASSEPFNYEQYF. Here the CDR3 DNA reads TGTGCCAGCAGTGAACCGTTTAACTACGAGCAGTACTTC.

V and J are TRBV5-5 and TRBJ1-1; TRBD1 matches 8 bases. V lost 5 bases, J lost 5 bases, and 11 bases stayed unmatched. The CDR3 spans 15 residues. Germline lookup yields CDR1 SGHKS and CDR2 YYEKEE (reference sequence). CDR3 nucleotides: TGTGCCAGCAGTTTATGGACAGGGTCGGGAACTGAAGCTTTCTTT. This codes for CASSLWTGSGTEAFF. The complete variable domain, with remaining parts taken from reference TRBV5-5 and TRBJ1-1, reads DAGVTQSPTHLIKTRGQQVTLRCSPISGHKSVSWYQQVLGQGPQFIFQYYEKEERGRGNFPDRFSARQFPNYSSELNVNALLLGDSALYLCASSLWTGSGTEAFFGQGTRLTVV.

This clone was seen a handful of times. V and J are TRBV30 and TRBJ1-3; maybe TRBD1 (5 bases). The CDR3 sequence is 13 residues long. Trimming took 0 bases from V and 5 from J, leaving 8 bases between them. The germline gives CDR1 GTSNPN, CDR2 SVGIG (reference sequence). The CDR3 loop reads CAWSVGGRNTIYF. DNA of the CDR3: TGTGCCTGGAGTGTGGGGGGAAGAAACACCATATATTTT. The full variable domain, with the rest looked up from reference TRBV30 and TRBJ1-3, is SQTIHQWPATLVQPVGSPLSLECTVEGTSNPNLYWYRQAAGRGLQLLFYSVGIGQISSEVPQNLSASRPQDRQFILSSKKLLLSDSGFYLCAWSVGGRNTIYFGEGSWLTVV.

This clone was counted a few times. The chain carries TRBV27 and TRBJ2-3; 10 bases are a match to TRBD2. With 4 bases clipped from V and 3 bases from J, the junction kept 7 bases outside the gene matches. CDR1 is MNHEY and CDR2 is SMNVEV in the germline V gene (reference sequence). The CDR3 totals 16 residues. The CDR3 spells CASSSPSGSSTDTQYF. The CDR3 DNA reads TGTGCCAGCAGTTCCCCTAGCGGGAGTTCAACAGATACGCAGTATTTT.

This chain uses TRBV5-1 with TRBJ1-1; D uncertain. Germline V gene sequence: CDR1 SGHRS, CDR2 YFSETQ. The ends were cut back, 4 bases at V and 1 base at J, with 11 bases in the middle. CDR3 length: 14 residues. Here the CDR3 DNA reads TGCGCCAGCAGCCCTTTGGATAGGAACACTGAAGCTTTCTTT. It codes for CASSPLDRNTEAFF. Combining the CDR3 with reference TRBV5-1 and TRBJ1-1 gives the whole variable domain KAGVTQTPRYLIKTRGQQVTLSCSPISGHRSVSWYQQTPGQGLQFLFEYFSETQRNKGNFPGRFSGRQFSNSRSEMNVSTLELGDSALYLCASSPLDRNTEAFFGQGTRLTVV.

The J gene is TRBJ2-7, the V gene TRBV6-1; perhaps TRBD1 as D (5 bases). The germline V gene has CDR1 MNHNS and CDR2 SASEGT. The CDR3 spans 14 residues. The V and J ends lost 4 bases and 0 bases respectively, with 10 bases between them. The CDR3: CASSVPGNSYEQYF. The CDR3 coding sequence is TGTGCCAGCAGTGTCCCAGGGAACTCCTACGAGCAGTACTTC.

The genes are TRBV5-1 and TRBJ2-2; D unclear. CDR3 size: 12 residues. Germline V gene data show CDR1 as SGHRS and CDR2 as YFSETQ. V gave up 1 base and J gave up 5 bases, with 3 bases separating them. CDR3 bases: TGCGCCAGCAGCTTGCAAACCGGGGAGCTGTTTTTT. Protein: CASSLQTGELFF.

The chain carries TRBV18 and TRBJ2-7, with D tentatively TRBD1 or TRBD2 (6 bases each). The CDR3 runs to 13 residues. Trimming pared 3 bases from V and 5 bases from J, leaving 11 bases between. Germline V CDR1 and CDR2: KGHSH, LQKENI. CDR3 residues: CASSPGGPDEQYF. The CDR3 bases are TGTGCCAGCTCACCTGGGGGGCCCGACGAGCAGTACTTC.

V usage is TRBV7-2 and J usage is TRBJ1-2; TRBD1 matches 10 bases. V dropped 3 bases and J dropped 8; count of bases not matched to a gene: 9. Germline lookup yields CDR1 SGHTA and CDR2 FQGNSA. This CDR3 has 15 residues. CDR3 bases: TGTGCCAGCAGCTTGGCGGGACAGGGGTTGATGGGCTACACCTTC. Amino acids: CASSLAGQGLMGYTF.

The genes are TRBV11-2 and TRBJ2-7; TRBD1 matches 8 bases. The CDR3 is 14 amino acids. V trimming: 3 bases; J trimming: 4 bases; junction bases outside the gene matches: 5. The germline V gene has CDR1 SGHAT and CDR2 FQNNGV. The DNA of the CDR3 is TGTGCCAGCAGCTTGGGACAGGCAGAATACGAGCAGTACTTC. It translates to CASSLGQAEYEQYF.

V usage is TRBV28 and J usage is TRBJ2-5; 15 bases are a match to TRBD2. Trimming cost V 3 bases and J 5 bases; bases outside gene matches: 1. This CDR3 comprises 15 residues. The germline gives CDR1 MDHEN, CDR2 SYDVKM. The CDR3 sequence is CASSFGLAGGETQYF. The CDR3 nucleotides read TGTGCCAGCAGTTTCGGACTAGCGGGAGGGGAGACCCAGTACTTC. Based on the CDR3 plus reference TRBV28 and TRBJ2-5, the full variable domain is DVKVTQSSRYLVKRTGEKVFLECVQDMDHENMFWYRQDPGLGLRLIYFSYDVKMKEKGDIPEGYSVSREKKERFSLILESASTNQTSMYLCASSFGLAGGETQYFGPGTRLLVL.

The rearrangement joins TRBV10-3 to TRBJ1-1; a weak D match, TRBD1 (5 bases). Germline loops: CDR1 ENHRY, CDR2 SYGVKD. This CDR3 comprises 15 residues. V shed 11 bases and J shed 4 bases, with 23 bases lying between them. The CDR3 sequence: CAARGSGGYATEAFF. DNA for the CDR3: TGTGCCGCCCGGGGATCCGGGGGGTATGCCACTGAAGCTTTCTTT.

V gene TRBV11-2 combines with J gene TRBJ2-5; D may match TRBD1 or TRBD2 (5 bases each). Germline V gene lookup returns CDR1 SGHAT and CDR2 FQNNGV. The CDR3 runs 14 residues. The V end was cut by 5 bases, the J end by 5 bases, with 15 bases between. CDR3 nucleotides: TGTGCCAGCAGCAACACGAGGGGTTGGGAGACCCAGTACTTC. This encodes CASSNTRGWETQYF.

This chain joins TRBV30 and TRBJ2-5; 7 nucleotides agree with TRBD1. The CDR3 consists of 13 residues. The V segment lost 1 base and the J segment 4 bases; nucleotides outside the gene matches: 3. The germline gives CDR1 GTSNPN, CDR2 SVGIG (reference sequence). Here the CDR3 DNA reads TGTGCCTGGAGTGGGGGACAGTTAGAGACCCAGTACTTC. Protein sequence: CAWSGGQLETQYF.

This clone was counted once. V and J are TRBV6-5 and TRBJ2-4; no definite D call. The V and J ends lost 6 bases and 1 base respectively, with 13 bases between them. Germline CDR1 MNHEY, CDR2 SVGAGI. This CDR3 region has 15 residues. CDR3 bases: TGTGCCAGCAGACCCGGGCCCTCGGCCAAAAACATTCAGTACTTC. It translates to CASRPGPSAKNIQYF.

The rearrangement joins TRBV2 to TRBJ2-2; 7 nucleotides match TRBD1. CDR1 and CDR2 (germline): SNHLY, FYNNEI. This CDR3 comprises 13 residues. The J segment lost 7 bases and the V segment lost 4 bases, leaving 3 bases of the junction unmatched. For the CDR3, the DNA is TGTGCCAGCAGTGGACAGGGCGGCGGGGAGCTGTTTTTT. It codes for CASSGQGGGELFF. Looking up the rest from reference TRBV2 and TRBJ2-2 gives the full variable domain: EPEVTQTPSHQVTQMGQEVILRCVPISNHLYFYWYRQILGQKVEFLVSFYNNEISEKSEIFDDQFSVERPDGSNFTLKIRSTKLEDSAMYFCASSGQGGGELFFGEGSRLTVL.

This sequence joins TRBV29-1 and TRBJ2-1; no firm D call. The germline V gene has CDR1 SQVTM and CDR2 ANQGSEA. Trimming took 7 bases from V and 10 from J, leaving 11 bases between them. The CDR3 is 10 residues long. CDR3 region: CSGVSQEQFF. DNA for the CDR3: TGCAGCGGGGTATCACAAGAGCAGTTCTTC.

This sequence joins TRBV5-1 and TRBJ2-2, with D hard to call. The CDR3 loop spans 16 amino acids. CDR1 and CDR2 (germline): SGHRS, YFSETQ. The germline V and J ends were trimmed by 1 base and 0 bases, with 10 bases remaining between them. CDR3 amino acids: CASSLLSGTNTGELFF. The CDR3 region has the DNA TGCGCCAGCAGCTTGCTTTCTGGGACGAACACCGGGGAGCTGTTTTTT.

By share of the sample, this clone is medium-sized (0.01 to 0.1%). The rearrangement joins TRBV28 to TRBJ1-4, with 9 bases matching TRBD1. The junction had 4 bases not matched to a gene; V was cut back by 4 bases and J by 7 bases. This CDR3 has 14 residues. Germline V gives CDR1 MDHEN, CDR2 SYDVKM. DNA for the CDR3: TGTGCCAGCAGTTCGGACAGGGGAAGTGAAAAACTGTTTTTT. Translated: CASSSDRGSEKLFF.

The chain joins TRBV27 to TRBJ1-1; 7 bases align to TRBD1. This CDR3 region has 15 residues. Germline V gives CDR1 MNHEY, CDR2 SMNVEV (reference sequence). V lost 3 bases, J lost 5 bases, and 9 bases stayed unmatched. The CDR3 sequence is CASSLDRLTDTEAFF. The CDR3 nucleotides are TGTGCCAGCAGTTTGGACAGGCTCACCGATACTGAAGCTTTCTTT.

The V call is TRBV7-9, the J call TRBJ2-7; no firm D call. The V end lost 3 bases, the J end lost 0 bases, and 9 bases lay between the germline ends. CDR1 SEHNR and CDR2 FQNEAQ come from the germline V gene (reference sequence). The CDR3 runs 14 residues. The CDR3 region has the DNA TGTGCCAGCAGCTTTCCCAGCGACTCCTACGAGCAGTACTTC. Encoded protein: CASSFPSDSYEQYF.

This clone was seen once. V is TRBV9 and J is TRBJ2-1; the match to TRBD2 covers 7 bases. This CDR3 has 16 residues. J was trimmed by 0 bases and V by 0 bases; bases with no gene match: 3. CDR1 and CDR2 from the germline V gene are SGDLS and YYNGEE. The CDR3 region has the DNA TGTGCCAGCAGCGTAGTTACGGGAGGCTCCTACAATGAGCAGTTCTTC. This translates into CASSVVTGGSYNEQFF.

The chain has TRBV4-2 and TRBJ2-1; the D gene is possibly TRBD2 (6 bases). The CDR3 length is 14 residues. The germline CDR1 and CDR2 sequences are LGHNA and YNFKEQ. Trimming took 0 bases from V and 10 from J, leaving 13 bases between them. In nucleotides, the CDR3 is TGTGCCAGCAGCCAAGATTGGCTAGCGCAAGAGCAGTTCTTC. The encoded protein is CASSQDWLAQEQFF.

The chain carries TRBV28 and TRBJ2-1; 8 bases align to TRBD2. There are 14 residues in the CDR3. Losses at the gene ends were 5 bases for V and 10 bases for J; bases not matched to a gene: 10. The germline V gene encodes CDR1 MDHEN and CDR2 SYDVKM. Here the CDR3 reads CASSVLAGLGEQFF. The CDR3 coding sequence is TGTGCCAGCAGTGTTCTAGCGGGCCTCGGGGAGCAGTTCTTC. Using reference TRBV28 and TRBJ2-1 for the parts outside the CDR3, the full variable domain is DVKVTQSSRYLVKRTGEKVFLECVQDMDHENMFWYRQDPGLGLRLIYFSYDVKMKEKGDIPEGYSVSREKKERFSLILESASTNQTSMYLCASSVLAGLGEQFFGPGTRLTVL.

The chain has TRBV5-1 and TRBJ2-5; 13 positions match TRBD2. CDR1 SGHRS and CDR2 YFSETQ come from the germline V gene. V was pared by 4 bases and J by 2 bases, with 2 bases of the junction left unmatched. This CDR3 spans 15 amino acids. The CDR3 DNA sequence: TGCGCCAGCAGCCCGGGACTAGCGGGACAAGAGACCCAGTACTTC. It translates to CASSPGLAGQETQYF.

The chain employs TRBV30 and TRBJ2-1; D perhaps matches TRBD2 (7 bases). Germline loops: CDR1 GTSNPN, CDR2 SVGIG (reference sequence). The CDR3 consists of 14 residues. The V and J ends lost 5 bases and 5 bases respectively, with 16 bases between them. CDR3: CAWGPGGLNNEQFF. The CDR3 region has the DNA TGTGCCTGGGGCCCGGGGGGCCTAAACAATGAGCAGTTCTTC.

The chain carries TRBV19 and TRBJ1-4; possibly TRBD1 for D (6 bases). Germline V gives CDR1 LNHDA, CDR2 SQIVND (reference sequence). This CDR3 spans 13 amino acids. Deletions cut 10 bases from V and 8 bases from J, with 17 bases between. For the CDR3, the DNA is TGTGCCACTAAAAACAGGGCGCGGGAAAAACTGTTTTTT. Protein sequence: CATKNRAREKLFF.

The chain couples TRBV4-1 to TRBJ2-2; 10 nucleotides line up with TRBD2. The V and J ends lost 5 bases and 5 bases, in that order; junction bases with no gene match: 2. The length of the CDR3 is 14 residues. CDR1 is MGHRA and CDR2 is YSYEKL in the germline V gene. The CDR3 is CASSSGRGTGELFF. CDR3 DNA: TGCGCCAGCAGCAGCGGGAGGGGGACCGGGGAGCTGTTTTTT.